The clone carrying this T cell receptor (beta chain) has more than one count but fewer than ten. Patients from Seattle were sampled longitudinally, starting during active infection. The data belong to a study of blood T cell repertoires in COVID-19. Study details: There were acute and convalescent COVID-19 samples, and they came from the United States, Italy and Spain. T cells, B-cell-depleted T cells, or PBMCs provided the cDNA or gDNA that served as material.

CDR1 is SGHTA and CDR2 is FQGNSA in the germline V gene. The J segment lost 7 bases and the V segment lost 5 bases, leaving 9 bases of the junction unmatched. CDR3 length: 15 residues. Per the original data handling: Amplification of reference gene primers provided the estimated nucleated cell counts. The protocol was immunoSEQ multiplex PCR, while the TCRdb copy is restricted to in-frame clones and leaves out a portion. Clone size and the V and J calls come from that table; the DNA yielded D and trimming. The sample shows about 270,000 clones, 75% to 90% of them seen only once. Sequencing was carried out using peripheral blood. The chain couples TRBV7-2 to TRBJ1-5; 9 bases line up with TRBD1. The TCR comes from a woman between 70 and 85 years old with COVID-19, enrolled during active disease. DNA of the CDR3: TGTGCCAGCAGCGCCCGGACAGGGGACAACCAGCCCCAGCATTTT. It specifies CASSARTGDNQPQHF.